This T cell receptor beta chain was sequenced in a study of CDR3 diversity in severe acne. Using its own MiXCR run on the PCR reads, TCRdb lists one record per CDR3 protein. Of roughly 100,000 distinct CDR3 sequences listed, roughly 51% were seen once; the top ten hold around 12%. The CDR3 is 15 residues long. Trimming shortened V by 11 bases and J by 4 bases, and 21 bases separated the two germline ends. Germline CDR1 and CDR2: KGHDR and SFDVKD. The sample holds one count of this clonotype. The TCR was taken from a male donor with acne. The chain is built from TRBV24-1 and TRBJ2-3; D may be TRBD2 (7 bases). Sequencing was carried out using blood. CDR3 loop: CASTSGRGKADTQYF. The CDR3 region has the DNA TGTGCCAGCACCTCGGGGAGGGGGAAAGCAGATACGCAGTATTTT.